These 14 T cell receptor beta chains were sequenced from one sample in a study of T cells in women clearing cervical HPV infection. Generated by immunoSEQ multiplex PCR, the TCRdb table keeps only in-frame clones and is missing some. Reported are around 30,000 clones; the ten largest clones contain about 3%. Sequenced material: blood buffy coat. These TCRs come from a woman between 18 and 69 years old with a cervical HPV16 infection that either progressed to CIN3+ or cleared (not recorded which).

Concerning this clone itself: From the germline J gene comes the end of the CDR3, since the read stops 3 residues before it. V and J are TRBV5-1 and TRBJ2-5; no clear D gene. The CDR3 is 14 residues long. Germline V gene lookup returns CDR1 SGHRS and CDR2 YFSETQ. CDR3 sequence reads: CASSLGQFTDTQYF. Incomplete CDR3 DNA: TGCGCCAGCAGCTTGGGTCAGTTCACAGATACC.

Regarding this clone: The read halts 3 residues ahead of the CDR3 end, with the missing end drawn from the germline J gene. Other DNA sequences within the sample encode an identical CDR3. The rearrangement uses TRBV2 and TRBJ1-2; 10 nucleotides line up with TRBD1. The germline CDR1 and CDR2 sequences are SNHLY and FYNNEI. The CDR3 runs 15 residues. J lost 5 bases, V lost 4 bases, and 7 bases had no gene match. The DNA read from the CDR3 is TGTGCCAGCAGTGTTTCGGGGACAGGGGCATATGGC. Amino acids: CASSVSGTGAYG. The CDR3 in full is CASSVSGTGAYGYTF.

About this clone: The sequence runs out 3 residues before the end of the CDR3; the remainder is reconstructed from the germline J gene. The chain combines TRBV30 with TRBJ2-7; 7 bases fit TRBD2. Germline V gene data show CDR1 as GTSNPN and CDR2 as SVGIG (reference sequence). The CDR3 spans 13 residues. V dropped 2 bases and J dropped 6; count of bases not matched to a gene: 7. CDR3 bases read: TGTGCCTGGAGTATCTCTAGCGGTGGCGAG. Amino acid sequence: CAWSISSGGE. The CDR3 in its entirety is CAWSISSGGEQYF.

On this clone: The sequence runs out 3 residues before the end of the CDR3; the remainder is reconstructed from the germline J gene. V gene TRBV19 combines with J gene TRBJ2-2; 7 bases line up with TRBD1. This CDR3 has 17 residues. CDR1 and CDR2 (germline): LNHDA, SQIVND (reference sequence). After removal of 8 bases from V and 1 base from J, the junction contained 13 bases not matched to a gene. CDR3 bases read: TGTGCCAGTTACCCCAGAAGACAGGGTGGGAACACCGGGGAG. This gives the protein CASYPRRQGGNTGE. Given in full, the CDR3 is CASYPRRQGGNTGELFF.

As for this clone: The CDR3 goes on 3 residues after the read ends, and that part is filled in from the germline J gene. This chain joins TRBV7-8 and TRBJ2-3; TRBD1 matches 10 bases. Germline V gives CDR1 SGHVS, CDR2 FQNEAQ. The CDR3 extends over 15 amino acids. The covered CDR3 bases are TGTGCCAGCAGCTCCCGACAGGGGGCGCAAGGGACG. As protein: CASSSRQGAQGT. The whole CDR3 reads CASSSRQGAQGTQYF. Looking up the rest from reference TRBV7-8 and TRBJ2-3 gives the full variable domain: GAGVSQSPRYKVAKRGQDVALRCDPISGHVSLFWYQQALGQGPEFLTYFQNEAQLDKSGLPSDRFFAERPEGSVSTLKIQRTQQEDSAVYLCASSSRQGAQGTQYFGPGTRLTVL.

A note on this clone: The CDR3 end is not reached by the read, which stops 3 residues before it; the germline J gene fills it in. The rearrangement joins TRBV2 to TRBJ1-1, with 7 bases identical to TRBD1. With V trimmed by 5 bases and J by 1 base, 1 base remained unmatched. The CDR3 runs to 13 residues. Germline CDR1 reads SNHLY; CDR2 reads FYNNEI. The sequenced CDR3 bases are TGTGCCAGCAGTCGACAGGGGAACACTGAA. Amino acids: CASSRQGNTE. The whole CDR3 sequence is CASSRQGNTEAFF.

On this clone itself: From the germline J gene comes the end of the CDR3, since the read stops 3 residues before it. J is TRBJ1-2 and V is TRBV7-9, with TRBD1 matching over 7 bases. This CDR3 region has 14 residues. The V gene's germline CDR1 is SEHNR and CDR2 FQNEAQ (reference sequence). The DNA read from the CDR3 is TGTGCCAGCAGCCCCCCGACAGGGTCCTACGGG. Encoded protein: CASSPPTGSYG. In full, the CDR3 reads CASSPPTGSYGYTF.

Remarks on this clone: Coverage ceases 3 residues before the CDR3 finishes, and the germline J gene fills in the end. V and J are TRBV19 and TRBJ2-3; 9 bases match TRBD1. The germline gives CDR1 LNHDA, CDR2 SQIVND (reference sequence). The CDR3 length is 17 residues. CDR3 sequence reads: CASSPYRGRRSNQPQYF. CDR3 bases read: TGTGCCAGTAGTCCTTACAGGGGGCGTAGGAGCAATCAGCCG.

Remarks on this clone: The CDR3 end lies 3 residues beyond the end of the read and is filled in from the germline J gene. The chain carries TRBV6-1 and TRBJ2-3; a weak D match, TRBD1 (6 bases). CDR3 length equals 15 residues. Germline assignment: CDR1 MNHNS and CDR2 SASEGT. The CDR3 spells CASSASRGSNQPQYF. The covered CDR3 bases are TGTGCCAGCAGTGCCAGTAGGGGGAGCAATCAGCCG.

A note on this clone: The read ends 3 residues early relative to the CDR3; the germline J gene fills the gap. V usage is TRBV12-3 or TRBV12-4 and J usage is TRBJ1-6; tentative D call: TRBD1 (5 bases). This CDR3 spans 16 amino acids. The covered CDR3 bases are TGTGCCAGCAGGTTATGGATGCGGACAAGTAGGGAGACC. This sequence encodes CASRLWMRTSRET. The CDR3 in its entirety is CASRLWMRTSRETLHF.

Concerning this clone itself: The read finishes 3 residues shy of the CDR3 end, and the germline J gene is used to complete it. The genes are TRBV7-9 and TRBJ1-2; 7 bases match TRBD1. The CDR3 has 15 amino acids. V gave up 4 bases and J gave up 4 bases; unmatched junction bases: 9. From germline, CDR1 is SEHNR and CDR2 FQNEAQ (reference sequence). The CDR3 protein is CASSSGQREFYGYTF. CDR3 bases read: TGTGCCAGCAGCTCGGGACAGAGAGAGTTCTATGGC.

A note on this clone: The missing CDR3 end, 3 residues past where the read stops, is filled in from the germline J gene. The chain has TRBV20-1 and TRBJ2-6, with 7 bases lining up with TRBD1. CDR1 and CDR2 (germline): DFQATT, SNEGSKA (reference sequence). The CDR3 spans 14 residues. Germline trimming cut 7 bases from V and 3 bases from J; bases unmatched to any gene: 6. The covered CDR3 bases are TGCAGTGTGCTGGACAGGCTTGGGGCCAACGTC. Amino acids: CSVLDRLGANV. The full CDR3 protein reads CSVLDRLGANVLTF.

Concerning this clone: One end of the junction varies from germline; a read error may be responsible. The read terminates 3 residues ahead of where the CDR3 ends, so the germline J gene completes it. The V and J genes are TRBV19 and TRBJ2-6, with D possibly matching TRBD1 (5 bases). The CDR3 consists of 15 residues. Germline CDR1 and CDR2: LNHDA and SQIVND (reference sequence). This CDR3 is CASSVDSSGANVLTF. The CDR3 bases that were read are TGTGCCAGTAGTGTAGACAGCTCTGGGGCCAACGTC.

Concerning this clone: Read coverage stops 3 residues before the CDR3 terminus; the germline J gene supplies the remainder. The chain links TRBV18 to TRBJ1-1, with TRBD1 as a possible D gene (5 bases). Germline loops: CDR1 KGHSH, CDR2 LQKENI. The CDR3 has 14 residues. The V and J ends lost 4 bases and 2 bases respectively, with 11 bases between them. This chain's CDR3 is CASSQTTANTEAFF. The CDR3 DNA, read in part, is TGTGCCAGCTCACAAACGACAGCCAACACTGAA.